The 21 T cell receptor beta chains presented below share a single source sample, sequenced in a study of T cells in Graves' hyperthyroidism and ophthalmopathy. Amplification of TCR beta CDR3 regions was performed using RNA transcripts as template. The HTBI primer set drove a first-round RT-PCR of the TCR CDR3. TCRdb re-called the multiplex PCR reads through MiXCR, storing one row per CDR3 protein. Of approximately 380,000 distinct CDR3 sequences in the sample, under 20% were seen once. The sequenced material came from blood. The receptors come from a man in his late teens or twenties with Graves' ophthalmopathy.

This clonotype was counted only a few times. CDR3 nucleotide sequence: TGCAGTGCTTCGCCTAGGGTAGCGGGGGACTCCTACGAGCAGTACTTC. This sequence encodes CSASPRVAGDSYEQYF. The chain recombines TRBV20-1 with TRBJ2-7; TRBD2 agrees at 9 bases. The V segment lost 5 bases and the J segment 0 bases; nucleotides outside the gene matches: 11. This CDR3 spans 16 amino acids. Germline V gene sequence: CDR1 DFQATT, CDR2 SNEGSKA (reference sequence).

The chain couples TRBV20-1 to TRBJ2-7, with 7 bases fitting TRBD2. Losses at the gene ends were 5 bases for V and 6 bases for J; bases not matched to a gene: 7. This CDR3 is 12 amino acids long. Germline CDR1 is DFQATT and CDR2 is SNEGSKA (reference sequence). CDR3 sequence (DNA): TGCAGTGCTCCACGACTAGCTTCCGAGCAGTACTTC. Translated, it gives CSAPRLASEQYF.

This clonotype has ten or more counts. The CDR3, as DNA: TGTGCCAGCTCAGAAGACCTTAGGGCCCATGAGCAGTTCTTC. Translation gives CASSEDLRAHEQFF. The genes are TRBV18 and TRBJ2-1; D gene unclear. The CDR3 is made up of 14 amino acids. Trimming took 5 bases from V and 8 from J, leaving 16 bases between them. From germline, CDR1 is KGHSH and CDR2 LQKENI.

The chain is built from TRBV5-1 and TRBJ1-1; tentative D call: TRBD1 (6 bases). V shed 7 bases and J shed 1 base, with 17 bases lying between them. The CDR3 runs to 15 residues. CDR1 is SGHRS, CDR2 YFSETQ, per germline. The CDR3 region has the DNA TGCGCCAGCCGTTCGGGGGGGGCCGGGAACACTGAAGCTTTCTTT. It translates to CASRSGGAGNTEAFF.

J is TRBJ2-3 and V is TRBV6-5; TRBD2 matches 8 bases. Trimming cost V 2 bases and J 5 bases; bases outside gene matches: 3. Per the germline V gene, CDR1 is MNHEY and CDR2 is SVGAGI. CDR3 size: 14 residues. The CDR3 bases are TGTGCCAGCAGTTACCAGCGGGGGATAGATACGCAGTATTTT. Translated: CASSYQRGIDTQYF.

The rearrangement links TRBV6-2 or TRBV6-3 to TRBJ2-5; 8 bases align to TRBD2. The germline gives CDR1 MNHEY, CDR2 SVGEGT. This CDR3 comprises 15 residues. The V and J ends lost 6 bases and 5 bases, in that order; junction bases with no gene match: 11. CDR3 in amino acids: CASSSTAGGWETQYF. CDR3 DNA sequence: TGTGCCAGCAGCTCCACCGCGGGGGGCTGGGAGACCCAGTACTTC.

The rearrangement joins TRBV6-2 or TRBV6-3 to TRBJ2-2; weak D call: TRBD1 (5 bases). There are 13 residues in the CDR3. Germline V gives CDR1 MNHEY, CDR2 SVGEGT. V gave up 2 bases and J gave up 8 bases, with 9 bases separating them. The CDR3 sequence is CASSYRQPGELFF. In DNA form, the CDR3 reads TGTGCCAGCAGTTACCGACAGCCGGGGGAGCTGTTTTTT.

The CDR3 is CASRGGSTEAFF. DNA for the CDR3: TGTGCCAGCAGGGGGGGGAGCACTGAAGCTTTCTTT. V and J are TRBV13 and TRBJ1-1, with a possible D match to TRBD1 (5 bases). In germline, CDR1 is PRHDT, CDR2 FYEKMQ (reference sequence). With 6 bases removed from V and 4 bases from J, the gap between germline ends came to 9 bases. This CDR3 contains 12 residues.

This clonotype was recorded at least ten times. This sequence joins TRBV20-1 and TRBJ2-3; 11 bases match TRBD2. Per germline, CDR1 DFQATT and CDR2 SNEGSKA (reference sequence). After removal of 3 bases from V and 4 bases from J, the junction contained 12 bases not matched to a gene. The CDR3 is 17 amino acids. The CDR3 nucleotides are TGCAGTGCTAGGTGGGGACTAGCGGAATCCGGTGCAGATACGCAGTATTTT. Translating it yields CSARWGLAESGADTQYF.

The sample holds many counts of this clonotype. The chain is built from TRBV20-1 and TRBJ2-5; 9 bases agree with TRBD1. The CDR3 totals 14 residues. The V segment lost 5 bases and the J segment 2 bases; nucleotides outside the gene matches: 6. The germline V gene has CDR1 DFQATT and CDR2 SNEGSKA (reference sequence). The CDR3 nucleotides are TGCAGTGCTGGGACAGGGCCCCATCAAGAGACCCAGTACTTC. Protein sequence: CSAGTGPHQETQYF.

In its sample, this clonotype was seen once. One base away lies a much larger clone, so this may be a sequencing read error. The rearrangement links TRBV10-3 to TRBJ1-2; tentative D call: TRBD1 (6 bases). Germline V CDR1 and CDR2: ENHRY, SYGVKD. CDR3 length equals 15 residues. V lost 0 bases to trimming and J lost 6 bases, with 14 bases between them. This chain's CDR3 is CAISESTGTWNGYTF. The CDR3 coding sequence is TGTGCCATCAGTGAGTCCACCGGGACATGGAATGGCTACACCTTC.

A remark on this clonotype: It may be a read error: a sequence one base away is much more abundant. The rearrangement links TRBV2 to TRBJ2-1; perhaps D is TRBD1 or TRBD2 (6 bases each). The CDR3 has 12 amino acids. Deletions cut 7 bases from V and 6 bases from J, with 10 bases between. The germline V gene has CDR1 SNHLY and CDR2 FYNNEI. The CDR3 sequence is CASTGACNEQFF. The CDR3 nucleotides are TGTGCCAGCACGGGGGCCTGCAATGAGCAGTTCTTC.

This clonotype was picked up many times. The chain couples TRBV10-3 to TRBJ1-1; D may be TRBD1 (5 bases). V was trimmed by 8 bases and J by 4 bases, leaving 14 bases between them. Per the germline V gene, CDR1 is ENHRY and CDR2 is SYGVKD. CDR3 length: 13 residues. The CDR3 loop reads CAISGQGSTEAFF. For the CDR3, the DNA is TGTGCCATCTCGGGCCAGGGCTCCACTGAAGCTTTCTTT.

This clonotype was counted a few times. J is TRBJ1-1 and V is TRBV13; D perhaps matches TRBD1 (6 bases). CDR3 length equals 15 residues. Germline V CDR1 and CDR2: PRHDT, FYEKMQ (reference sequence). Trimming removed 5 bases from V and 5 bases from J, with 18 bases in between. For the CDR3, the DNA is TGTGCCAGCAGCCAAGGGGCAGGGGCAGATACTGAAGCTTTCTTT. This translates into CASSQGAGADTEAFF. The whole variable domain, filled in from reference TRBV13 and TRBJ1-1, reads AAGVIQSPRHLIKEKRETATLKCYPIPRHDTVYWYQQGPGQDPQFLISFYEKMQSDKGSIPDRFSAQQFSDYHSELNMSSLELGDSALYFCASSQGAGADTEAFFGQGTRLTVV.

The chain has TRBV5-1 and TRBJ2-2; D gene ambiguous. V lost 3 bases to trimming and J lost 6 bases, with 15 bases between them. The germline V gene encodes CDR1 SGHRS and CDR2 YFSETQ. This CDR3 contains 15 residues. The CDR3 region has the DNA TGCGCCAGCAGCTCCCCAGGAAGGGTCTCCGGGGAGCTGTTTTTT. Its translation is CASSSPGRVSGELFF.

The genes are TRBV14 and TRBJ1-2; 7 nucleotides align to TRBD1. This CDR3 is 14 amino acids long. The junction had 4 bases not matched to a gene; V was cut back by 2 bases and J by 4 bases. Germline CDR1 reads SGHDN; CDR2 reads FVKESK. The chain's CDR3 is CASSQTGAGYGYTF. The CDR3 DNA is TGTGCCAGCAGCCAAACAGGGGCGGGCTATGGCTACACCTTC.

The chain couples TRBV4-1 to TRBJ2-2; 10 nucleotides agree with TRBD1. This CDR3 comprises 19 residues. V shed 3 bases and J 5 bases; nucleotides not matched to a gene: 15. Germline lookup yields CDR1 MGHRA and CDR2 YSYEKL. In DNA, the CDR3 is TGCGCCAGCAGCCAGACTCAGTCGACAGGGGGCGCCCGTACCGGGGAGCTGTTTTTT. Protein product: CASSQTQSTGGARTGELFF.

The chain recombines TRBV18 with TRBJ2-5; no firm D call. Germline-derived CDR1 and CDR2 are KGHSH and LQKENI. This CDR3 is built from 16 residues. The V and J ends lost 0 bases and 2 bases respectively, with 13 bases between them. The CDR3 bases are TGTGCCAGCTCACCACCAGAAGGTGTGGGTCAAGAGACCCAGTACTTC. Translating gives CASSPPEGVGQETQYF.

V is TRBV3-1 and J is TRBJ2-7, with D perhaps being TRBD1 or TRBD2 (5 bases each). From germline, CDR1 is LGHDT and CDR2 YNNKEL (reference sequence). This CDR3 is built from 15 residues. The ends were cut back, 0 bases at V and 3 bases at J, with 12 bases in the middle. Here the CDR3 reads CASSQDWGTSYEQYF. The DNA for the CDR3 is TGTGCCAGCAGCCAAGATTGGGGGACCAGCTACGAGCAGTACTTC.

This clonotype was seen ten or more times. CDR3 in DNA: TGTGCCAGCAGCGTAGACTCAGGGGACCCGCCCCAGCATTTT. Protein sequence: CASSVDSGDPPQHF. V and J are TRBV9 and TRBJ1-5; D might be TRBD1 (6 bases). The CDR3 covers 14 residues. Between the trimmed V and J ends, which lost 0 bases and 9 bases, there was a span of 13 bases. Germline V CDR1 and CDR2: SGDLS, YYNGEE.

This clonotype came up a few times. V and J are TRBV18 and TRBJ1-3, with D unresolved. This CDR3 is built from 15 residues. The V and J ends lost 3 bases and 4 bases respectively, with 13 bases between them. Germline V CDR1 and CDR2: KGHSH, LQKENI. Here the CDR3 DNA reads TGTGCCAGCTCACCGCTCGAGGAGTCCGGAAACACCATATATTTT. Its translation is CASSPLEESGNTIYF.